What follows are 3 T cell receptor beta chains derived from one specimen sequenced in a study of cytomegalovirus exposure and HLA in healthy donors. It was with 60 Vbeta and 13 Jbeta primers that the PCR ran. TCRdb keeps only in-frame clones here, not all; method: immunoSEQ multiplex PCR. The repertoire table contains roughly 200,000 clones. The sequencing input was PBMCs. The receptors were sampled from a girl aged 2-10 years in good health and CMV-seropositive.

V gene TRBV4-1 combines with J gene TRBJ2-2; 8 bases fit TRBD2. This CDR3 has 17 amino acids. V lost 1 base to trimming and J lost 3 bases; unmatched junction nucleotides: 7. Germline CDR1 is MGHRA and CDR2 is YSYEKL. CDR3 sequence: CASSQGRLARHTGELFF. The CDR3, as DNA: TGCGCCAGCAGCCAAGGGCGACTAGCGCGACACACCGGGGAGCTGTTTTTT.

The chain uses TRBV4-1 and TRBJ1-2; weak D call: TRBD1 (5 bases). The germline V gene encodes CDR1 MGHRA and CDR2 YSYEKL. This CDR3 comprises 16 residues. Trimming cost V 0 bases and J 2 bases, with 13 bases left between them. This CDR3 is CASSQEELGGNYGYTF. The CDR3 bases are TGCGCCAGCAGCCAAGAAGAGTTGGGGGGGAACTATGGCTACACCTTC.

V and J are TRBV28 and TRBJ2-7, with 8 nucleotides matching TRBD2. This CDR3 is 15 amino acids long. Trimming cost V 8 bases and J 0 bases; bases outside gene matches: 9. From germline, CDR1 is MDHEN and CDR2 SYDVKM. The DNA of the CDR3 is TGTGCCAGCTACTCCGGGGGGGACTTCTCCTACGAGCAGTACTTC. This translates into CASYSGGDFSYEQYF.